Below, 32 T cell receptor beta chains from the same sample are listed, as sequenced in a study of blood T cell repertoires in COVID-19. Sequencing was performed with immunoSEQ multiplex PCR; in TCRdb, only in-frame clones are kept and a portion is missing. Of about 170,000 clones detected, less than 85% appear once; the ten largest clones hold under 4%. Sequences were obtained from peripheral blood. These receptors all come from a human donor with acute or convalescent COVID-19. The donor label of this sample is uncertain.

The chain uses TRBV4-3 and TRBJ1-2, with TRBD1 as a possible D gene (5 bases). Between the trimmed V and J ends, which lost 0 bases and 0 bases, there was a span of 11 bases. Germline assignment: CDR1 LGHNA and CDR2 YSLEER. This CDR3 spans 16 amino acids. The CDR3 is CASSQDHGRANYGYTF. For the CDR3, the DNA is TGCGCCAGCAGCCAAGATCATGGCAGGGCTAACTATGGCTACACCTTC.

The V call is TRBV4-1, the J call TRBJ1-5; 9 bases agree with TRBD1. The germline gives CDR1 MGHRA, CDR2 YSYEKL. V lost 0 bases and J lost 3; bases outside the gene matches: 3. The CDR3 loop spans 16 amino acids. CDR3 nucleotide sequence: TGCGCCAGCAGCCAAGACGGGACAGGGTCCAATCAGCCCCAGCATTTT. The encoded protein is CASSQDGTGSNQPQHF.

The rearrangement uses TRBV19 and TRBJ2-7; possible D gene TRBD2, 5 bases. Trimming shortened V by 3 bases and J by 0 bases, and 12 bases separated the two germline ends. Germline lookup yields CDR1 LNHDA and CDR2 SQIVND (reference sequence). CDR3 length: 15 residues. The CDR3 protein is CASSMRAGSSYEQYF. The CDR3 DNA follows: TGTGCCAGTAGTATGCGGGCTGGAAGCTCCTACGAGCAGTACTTC.

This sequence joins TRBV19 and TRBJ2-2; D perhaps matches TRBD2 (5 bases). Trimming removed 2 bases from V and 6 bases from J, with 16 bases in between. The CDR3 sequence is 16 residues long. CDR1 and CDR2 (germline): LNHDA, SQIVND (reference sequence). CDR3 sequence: CASSISGLLNPGELFF. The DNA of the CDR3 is TGTGCCAGTAGTATATCCGGACTTCTCAACCCCGGGGAGCTGTTTTTT.

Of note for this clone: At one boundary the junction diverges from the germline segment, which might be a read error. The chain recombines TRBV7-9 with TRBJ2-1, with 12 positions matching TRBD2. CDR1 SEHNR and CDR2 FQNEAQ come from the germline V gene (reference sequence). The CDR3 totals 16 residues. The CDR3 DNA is TGTGCCAGCAGCCTAGCGGGGGGGATCCCATACAATGAGCAGTTCTTC. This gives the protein CASSLAGGIPYNEQFF.

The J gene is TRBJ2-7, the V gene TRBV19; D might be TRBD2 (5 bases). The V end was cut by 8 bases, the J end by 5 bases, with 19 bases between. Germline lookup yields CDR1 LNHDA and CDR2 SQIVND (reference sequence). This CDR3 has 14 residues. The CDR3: CASSTYEGSDEQYF. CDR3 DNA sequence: TGTGCCAGTTCGACATACGAGGGATCAGACGAGCAGTACTTC.

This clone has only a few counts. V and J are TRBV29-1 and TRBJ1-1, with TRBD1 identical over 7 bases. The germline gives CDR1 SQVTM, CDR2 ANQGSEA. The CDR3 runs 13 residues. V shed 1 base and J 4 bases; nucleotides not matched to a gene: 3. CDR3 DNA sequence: TGCAGCGTTGAAGTATCAGGGGGCACTGAAGCTTTCTTT. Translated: CSVEVSGGTEAFF.

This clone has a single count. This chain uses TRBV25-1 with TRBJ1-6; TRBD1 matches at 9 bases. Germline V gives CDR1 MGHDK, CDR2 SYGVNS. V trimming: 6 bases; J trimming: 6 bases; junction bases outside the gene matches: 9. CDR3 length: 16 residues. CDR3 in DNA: TGTGCCAGCAGAAAGGACAGGGGCATCAGTAATTCACCCCTCCACTTT. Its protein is CASRKDRGISNSPLHF.

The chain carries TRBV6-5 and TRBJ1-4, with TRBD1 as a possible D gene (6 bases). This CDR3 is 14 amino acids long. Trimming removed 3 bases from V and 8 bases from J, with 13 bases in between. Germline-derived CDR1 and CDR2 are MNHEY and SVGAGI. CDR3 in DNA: TGTGCCAGCAGTTATCAAAACAGGGACGAAAAACTGTTTTTT. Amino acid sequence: CASSYQNRDEKLFF.

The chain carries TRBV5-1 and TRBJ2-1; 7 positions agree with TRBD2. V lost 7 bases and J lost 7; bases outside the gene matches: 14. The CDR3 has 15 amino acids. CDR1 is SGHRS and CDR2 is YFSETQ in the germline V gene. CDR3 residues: CASALGGDGRNEQFF. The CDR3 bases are TGCGCCAGCGCATTGGGAGGGGACGGTCGGAATGAGCAGTTCTTC.

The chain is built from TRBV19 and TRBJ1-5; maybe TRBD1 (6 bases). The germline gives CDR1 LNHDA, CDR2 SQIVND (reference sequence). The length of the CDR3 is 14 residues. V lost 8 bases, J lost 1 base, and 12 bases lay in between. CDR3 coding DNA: TGTGCCAGTCTTGGGGGGGCCAGCAATCAGCCCCAGCATTTT. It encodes CASLGGASNQPQHF.

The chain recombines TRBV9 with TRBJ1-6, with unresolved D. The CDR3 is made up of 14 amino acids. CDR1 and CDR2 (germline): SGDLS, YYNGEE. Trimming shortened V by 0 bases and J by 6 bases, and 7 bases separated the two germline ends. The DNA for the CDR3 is TGTGCCAGCAGCGTAGTAGGCGGTAATTCACCCCTCCACTTT. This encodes CASSVVGGNSPLHF.

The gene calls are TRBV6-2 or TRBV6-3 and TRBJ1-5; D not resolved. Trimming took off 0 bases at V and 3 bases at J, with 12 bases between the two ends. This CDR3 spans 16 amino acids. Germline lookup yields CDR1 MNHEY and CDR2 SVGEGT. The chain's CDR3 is CASSYSANLLNQPQHF. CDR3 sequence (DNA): TGTGCCAGCAGTTACTCTGCGAACCTACTCAATCAGCCCCAGCATTTT.

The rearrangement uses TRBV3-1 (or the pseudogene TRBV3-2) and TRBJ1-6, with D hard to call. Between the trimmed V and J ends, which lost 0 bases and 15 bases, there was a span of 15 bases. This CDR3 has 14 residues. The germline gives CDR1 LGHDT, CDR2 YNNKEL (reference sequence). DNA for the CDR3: TGTGCCAGCAGCCAAGATCTGCAGGCTATTAACCTCCACTTT. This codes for CASSQDLQAINLHF.

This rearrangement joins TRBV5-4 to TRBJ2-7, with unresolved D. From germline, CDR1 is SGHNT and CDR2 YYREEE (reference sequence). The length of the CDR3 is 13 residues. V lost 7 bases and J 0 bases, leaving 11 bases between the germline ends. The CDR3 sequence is CASQAGNSYEQYF. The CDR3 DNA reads TGTGCCAGCCAAGCAGGCAACTCCTACGAGCAGTACTTC.

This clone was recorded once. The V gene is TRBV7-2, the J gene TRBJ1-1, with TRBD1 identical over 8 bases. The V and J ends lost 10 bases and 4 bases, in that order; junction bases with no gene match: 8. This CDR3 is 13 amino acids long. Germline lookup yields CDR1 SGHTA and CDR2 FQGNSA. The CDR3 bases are TGTGCCAAAATAAAGACAGGGGTCACTGAAGCTTTCTTT. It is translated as CAKIKTGVTEAFF.

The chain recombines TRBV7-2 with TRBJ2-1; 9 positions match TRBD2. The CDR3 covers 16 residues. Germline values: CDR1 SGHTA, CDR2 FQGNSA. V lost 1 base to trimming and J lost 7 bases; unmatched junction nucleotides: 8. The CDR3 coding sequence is TGTGCCAGCAGCTTAGACAGCGGGGGGCCCCCGAATGAGCAGTTCTTC. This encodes CASSLDSGGPPNEQFF. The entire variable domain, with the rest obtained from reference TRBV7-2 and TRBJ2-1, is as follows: GAGVSQSPSNKVTEKGKDVELRCDPISGHTALYWYRQSLGQGLEFLIYFQGNSAPDKSGLPSDRFSAERTGGSVSTLTIQRTQQEDSAVYLCASSLDSGGPPNEQFFGPGTRLTVL.

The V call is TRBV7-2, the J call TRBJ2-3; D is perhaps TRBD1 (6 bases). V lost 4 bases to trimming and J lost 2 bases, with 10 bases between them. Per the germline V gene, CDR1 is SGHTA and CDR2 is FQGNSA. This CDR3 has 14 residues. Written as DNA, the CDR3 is TGTGCCAGCAGCTGGGGGCGGTACACAGATACGCAGTATTTT. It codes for CASSWGRYTDTQYF.

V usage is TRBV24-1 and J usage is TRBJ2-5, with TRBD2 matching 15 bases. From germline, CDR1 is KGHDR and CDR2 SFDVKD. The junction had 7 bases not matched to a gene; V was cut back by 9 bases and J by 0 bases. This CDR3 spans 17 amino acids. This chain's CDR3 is CATSPGTSGGHQETQYF. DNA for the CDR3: TGTGCCACCTCCCCCGGGACTAGCGGGGGGCACCAAGAGACCCAGTACTTC.

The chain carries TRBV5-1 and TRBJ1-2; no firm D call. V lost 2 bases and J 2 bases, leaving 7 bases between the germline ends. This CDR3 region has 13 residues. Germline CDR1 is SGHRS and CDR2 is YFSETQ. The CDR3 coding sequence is TGCGCCAGCAGCTTTGACACGAACTATGGCTACACCTTC. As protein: CASSFDTNYGYTF.

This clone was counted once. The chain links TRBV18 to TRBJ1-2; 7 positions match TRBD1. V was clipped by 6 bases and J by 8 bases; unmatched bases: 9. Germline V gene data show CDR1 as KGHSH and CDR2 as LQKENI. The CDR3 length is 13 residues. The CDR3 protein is CASSGYRGEGYTF. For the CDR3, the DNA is TGTGCCAGCTCCGGTTACAGGGGAGAAGGCTACACCTTC.

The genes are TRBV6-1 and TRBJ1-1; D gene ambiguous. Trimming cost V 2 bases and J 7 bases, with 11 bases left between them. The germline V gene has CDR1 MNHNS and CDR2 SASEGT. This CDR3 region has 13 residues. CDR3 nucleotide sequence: TGTGCCAGCAGTGAATCTGGCCGCAGTGAAGCTTTCTTT. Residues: CASSESGRSEAFF.

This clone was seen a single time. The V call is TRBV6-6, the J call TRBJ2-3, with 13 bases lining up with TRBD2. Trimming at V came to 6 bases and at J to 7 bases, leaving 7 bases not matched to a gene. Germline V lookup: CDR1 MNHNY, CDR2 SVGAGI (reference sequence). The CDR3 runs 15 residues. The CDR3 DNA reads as TGTGCCAGCAGCCTGGGGGGACTAGCGGGGTATACGCAGTATTTT. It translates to CASSLGGLAGYTQYF.

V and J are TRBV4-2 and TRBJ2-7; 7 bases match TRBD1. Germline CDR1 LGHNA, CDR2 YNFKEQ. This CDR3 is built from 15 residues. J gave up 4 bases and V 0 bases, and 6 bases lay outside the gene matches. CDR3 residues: CASSQDWGQTYEQYF. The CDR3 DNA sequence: TGTGCCAGCAGCCAAGATTGGGGACAGACATACGAGCAGTACTTC.

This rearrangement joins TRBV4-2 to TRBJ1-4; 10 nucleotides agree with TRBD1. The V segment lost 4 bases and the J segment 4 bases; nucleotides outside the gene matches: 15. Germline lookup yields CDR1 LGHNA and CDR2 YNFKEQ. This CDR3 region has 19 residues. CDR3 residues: CASSRTIGGGDRGNEKLFF. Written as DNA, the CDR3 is TGTGCCAGCAGCCGAACGATAGGAGGAGGGGACAGGGGTAATGAAAAACTGTTTTTT.

The CDR3 bases are TGCGCCAGCAGTGAGCCGGGACAGGGTAATTATCAGCCCCAGCATTTT. The encoded protein is CASSEPGQGNYQPQHF. The gene calls are TRBV10-2 and TRBJ1-5; 9 bases map to TRBD1. This CDR3 is 16 amino acids long. Germline values: CDR1 WSHSY, CDR2 SAAADI. The V gene end was trimmed by 2 bases and the J gene end by 5 bases; junction bases not matched to a gene: 7.

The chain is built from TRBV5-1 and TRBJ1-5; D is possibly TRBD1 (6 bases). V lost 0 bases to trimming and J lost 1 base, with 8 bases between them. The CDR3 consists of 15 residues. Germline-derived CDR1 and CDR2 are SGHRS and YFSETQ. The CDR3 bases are TGCGCCAGCAGCTTGGGTGACAGGAGCAATCAGCCCCAGCATTTT. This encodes CASSLGDRSNQPQHF.

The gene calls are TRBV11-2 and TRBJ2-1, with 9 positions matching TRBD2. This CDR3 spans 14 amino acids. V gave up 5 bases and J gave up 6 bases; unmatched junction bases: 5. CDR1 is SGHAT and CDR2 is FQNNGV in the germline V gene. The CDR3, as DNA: TGTGCCAGCAGCCCCTCGCGGGGGGGCAATGAGCAGTTCTTC. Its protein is CASSPSRGGNEQFF.

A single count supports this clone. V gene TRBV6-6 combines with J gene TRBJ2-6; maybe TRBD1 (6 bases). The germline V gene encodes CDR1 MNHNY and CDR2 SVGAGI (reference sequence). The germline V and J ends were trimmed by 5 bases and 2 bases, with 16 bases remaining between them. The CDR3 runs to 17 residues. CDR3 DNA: TGTGCCAGCAGTCTCCCACGCACAGGGACTGGGGCCAACGTCCTGACTTTC. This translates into CASSLPRTGTGANVLTF.

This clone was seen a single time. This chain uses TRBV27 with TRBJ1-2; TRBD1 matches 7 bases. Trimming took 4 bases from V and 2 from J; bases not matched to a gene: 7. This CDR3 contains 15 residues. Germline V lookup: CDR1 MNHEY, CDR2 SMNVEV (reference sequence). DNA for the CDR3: TGTGCCAGCAGTTCCCCGGCACAGGGGAACTATGGCTACACCTTC. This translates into CASSSPAQGNYGYTF.

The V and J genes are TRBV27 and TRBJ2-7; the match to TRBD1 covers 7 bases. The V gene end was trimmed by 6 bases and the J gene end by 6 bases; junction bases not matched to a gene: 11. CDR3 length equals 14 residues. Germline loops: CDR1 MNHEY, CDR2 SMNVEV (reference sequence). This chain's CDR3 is CASRGADRVGEQYF. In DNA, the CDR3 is TGTGCCAGCAGGGGGGCAGACAGGGTCGGCGAGCAGTACTTC.

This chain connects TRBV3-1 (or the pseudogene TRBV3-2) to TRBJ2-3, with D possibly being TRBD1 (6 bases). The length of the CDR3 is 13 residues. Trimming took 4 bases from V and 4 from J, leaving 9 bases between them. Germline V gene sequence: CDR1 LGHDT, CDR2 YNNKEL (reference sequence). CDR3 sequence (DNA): TGTGCCAGCAGCCTACAGGGCTCAGATACGCAGTATTTT. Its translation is CASSLQGSDTQYF.